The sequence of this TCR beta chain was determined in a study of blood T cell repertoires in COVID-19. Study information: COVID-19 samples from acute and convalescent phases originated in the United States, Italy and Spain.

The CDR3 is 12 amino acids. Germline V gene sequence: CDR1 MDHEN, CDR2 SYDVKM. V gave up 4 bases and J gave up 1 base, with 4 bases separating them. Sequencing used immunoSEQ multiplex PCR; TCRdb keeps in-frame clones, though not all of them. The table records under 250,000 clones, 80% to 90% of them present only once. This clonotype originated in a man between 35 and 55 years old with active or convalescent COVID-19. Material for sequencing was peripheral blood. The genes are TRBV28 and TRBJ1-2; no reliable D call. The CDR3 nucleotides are TGTGCCAGCAGTTACGGTAACTATGGCTACACCTTC. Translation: CASSYGNYGYTF.